This entry is about one TCR beta chain. Its binding antigen is unknown. No base quality information exists; no much larger clone differs at one position. TCRbeta CDR3 regions were amplified from genomic DNA by means of the immunoSEQ Assay, a bias-controlled multiplex PCR. As for the authors' bioinformatics: Nucleated cell counts per sample were estimated from amplification of reference gene primers within the assay. Sequence reads were collapsed and filtered to measure the absolute abundance of every unique TCRbeta CDR3 rearrangement. For each sample, productive Simpson clonality was calculated as the square root of Simpson's diversity index over productive rearrangements. What TCRdb holds here is the immuneACCESS table cut down to in-frame rearrangements. Part of the clones is not present; checked against another copy, under half of the missing clones reflect an unresolved V gene, and the others are unexplained. V and J calls and clone size follow that table, whereas D and trimming were derived from the DNA. The sample table contains 90,000 to 95,000 clones; only one count was recorded for around nine tenths of them. The ten biggest clones cover about 8% of the sample.

The data are from a study of blood T cell repertoires in COVID-19 (dated by TCRdb to 2019 to 2021). Notes on the research overall: The collaborator samples originated in the United States, Italy and Spain and spanned the acute and convalescent phases of COVID-19. The repertoires were made available in a free public database intended to serve as a resource for research on the immune response to SARS-CoV-2. A de-identified subject ID, COVID-19 status, age in years and sex were almost always included in the sample metadata. Where available, HLA class I and class II types were obtained from metadata supplied by the sample provider rather than from assay-based typing. The samples were drawn from the first 160 participants of the ongoing ImmuneRACE study and from some 1,300 subjects provided by 6 global collaborators. The dataset comprised deeply sampled blood TCRbeta repertoires from subjects exposed to, actively infected with, or recovered from COVID-19. The prospective study material was composed of cDNA or gDNA derived from T cells, B-cell-depleted T cells, or PBMCs.

Each collaborating institution followed its own protocols to collect whole blood in K2EDTA tubes. Collaborator samples were shipped for TCRbeta analysis as frozen whole blood, isolated PBMCs, or DNA extracted from either sample type. The CDR3, from cysteine to phenylalanine, totals 15 residues. Of the read, only the CDR3 DNA is kept; its 45 bases are in frame from base 1. V is shortened by 5 bases, J by 4 bases, and the region joining them spans 17 bases. CDR1 and CDR2 are drawn from the germline V gene: SGHAT, FQNNGV. The investigation overall reported the following: Clinical and demographic metadata were provided uncurated, with the amount varying by source and participant.

The chain links TRBV11-2 with TRBJ1-2; tentative D gene TRBD1, with 5 bases matching. This clonotype originated in a woman in her sixties or seventies with acute or convalescent COVID-19. The sample comprised peripheral blood. CDR3 protein: CASSPTTWGGYGYTF. The DNA reads TGTGCCAGCAGCCCGACGACGTGGGGGGGCTATGGCTACACCTTC.